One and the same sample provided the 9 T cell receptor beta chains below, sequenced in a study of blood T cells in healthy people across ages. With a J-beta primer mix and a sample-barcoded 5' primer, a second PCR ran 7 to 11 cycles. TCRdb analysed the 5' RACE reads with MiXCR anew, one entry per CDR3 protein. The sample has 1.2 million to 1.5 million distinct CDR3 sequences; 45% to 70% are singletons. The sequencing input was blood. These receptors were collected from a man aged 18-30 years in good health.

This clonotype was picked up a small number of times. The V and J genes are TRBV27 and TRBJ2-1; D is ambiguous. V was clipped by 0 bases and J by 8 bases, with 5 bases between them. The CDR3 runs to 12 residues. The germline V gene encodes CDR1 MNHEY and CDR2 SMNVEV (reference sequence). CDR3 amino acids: CASSLSWDEQFF. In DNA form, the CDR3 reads TGTGCCAGCAGTTTATCTTGGGATGAGCAGTTCTTC.

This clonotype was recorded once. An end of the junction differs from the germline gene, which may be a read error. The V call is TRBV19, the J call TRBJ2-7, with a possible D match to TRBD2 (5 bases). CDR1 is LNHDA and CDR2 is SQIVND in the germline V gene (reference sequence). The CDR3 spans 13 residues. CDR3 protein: CARSIAGVYEQYF. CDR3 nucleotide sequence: TGTGCCAGGAGTATCGCCGGGGTCTACGAGCAGTACTTC.

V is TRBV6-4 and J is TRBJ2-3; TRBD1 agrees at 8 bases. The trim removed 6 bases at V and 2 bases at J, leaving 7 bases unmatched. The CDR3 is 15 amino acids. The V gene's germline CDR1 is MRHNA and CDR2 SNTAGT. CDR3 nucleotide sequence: TGTGCCAGCAGAGACGACAGGGGCCCCACAGATACGCAGTATTTT. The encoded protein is CASRDDRGPTDTQYF.

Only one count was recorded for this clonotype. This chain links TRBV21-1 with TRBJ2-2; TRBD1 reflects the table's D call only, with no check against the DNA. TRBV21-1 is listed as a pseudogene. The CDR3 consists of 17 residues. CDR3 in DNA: TGTGCCAGCAGCAACACACCGGGACCCACGAACACCGGGGAGCTGTTTTTT. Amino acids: CASSNTPGPTNTGELFF.

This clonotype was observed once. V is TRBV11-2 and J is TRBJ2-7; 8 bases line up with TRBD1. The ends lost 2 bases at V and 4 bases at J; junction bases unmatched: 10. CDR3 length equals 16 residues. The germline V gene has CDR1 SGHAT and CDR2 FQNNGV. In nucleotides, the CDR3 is TGTGCCAGCAGCTTAAACGTGGACAGGGTCTTTTACGAGCAGTACTTC. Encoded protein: CASSLNVDRVFYEQYF.

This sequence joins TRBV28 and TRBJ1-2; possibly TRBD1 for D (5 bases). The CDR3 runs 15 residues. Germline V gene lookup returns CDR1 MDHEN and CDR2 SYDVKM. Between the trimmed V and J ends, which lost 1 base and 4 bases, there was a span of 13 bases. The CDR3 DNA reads TGTGCCAGCAGTTTATTGGGGCAGTCATTCTATGGCTACACCTTC. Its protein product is CASSLLGQSFYGYTF.

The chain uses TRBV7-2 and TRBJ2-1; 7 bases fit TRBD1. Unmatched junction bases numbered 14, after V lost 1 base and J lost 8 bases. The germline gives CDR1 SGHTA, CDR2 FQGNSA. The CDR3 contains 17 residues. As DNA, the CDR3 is TGTGCCAGCAGCTTAGACCCCCACCGACAGGGAGAGGATGAGCAGTTCTTC. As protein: CASSLDPHRQGEDEQFF. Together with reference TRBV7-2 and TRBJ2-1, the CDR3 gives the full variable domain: GAGVSQSPSNKVTEKGKDVELRCDPISGHTALYWYRQSLGQGLEFLIYFQGNSAPDKSGLPSDRFSAERTGGSVSTLTIQRTQQEDSAVYLCASSLDPHRQGEDEQFFGPGTRLTVL.

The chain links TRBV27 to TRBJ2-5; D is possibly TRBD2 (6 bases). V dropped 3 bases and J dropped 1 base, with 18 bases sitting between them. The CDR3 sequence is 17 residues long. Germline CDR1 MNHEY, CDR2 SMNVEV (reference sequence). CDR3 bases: TGTGCCAGCAGTTTTTCACGAGCGGGCCCAATCCAAGAGACCCAGTACTTC. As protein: CASSFSRAGPIQETQYF.

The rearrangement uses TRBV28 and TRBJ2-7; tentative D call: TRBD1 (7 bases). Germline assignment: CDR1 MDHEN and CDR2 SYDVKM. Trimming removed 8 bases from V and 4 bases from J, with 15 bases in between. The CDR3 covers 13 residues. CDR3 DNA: TGTGCCAGCTATAGACAGGGAGGTTACGAGCAGTACTTC. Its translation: CASYRQGGYEQYF.